What follows is one TCR beta chain and its context. Its antigen remains unknown. Generated by immunoSEQ multiplex PCR, the TCRdb table keeps only in-frame clones and is missing some. The table lists about 53,000 clones, about 81% of them singletons. Trimming left V 8 bases short and J 2 bases short, with 15 bases between. This CDR3 comprises 15 residues. Germline loops: CDR1 KGHSH, CDR2 LQKENI. The data originate from a study of T cell responses to AZD1222 COVID-19 vaccine. The study's findings and limits: As reported, nearly half of all spike-specific TCRs target variant regions that are unmutated. Sampling captured repertoires only after the peak T cell response.

Sequencing was performed on peripheral blood, taken on day 0 of AZD1222 vaccination. This chain joins TRBV18 and TRBJ2-2; possibly TRBD2 for D (6 bases). The clonotype was recovered from an adult in good health. The CDR3 region is CASRGLASNTGELFF. Here the CDR3 DNA reads TGTGCCAGCCGCGGGCTAGCGTCTAACACCGGGGAGCTGTTTTTT.